This TCR beta chain stems from a study of identical twins. This CDR3 comprises 13 residues. The V end was cut by 7 bases, the J end by 5 bases, with 16 bases between. CDR1 and CDR2 from the germline V gene are SQVTM and ANQGSEA. Details on this clonotype: Its antigen is as yet unknown.

Regarding the study as a whole: Potential partial confounding of zero-insertion analyses by invariant MAIT and iNKT cells was noted.

TCRdb re-called the 5' RACE reads through MiXCR, storing one row per CDR3 protein. The sample records approximately 500,000 distinct CDR3 sequences, roughly a quarter being singletons. These records were also assigned to another study, of T cells expressing NK-cell markers. That paper notes: Sorted T-cell subsets CD3+CD56+NKG2C+, CD3+CD56+NKG2C- and CD3+CD56-NKG2C+ were TCR beta-sequenced. For several experiments, T cell sorting was restricted to the alpha-beta TCR population by means of an anti-gamma-delta TCR antibody. Whether expanded NKG2C+ T cell clones were HCMV specific stayed uncertain.

Sequenced: CD4+ T cells sorted from blood. This TCR derives from a woman younger than 30 in good health. The chain recombines TRBV29-1 with TRBJ2-3, with a weak D call TRBD2 (7 bases). The CDR3 sequence is CSAGGREGDTQYF. CDR3 DNA sequence: TGCAGCGCCGGGGGCAGGGAGGGAGATACGCAGTATTTT.